What follows are 5 T cell receptor beta chains derived from one specimen sequenced in a study of blood T cell repertoires in COVID-19. Using immunoSEQ multiplex PCR, the repertoire was profiled, and TCRdb retains in-frame clones only, with some absent. The repertoire holds around 99,000 clones, with roughly 84% as singletons. The sample consisted of peripheral blood. The source is a woman aged 80 or older with active or convalescent COVID-19.

This clone was seen only once. V and J are TRBV9 and TRBJ2-2; the match to TRBD2 covers 13 bases. Germline V gene lookup returns CDR1 SGDLS and CDR2 YYNGEE. This CDR3 is 24 amino acids long. The junction had 22 bases not matched to a gene; V was cut back by 0 bases and J by 2 bases. The CDR3 is CASSVEGTSGDRSFIPLNTGELFF. DNA of the CDR3: TGTGCCAGCAGCGTAGAGGGGACTAGCGGGGACCGCTCCTTCATTCCTTTAAACACCGGGGAGCTGTTTTTT.

The CDR3 reads CATSELAGASTDTQYF. The CDR3 DNA is TGTGCCACCAGTGAGTTAGCGGGAGCGAGCACAGATACGCAGTATTTT. The genes are TRBV24-1 and TRBJ2-3; 9 bases line up with TRBD2. Germline V gives CDR1 KGHDR, CDR2 SFDVKD. The V and J ends lost 4 bases and 0 bases, in that order; junction bases with no gene match: 4. CDR3 length: 16 amino acids.

V gene TRBV19 combines with J gene TRBJ2-5, with 12 positions matching TRBD2. Germline V CDR1 and CDR2: LNHDA, SQIVND (reference sequence). This CDR3 has 15 residues. Trimming cost V 5 bases and J 2 bases; bases outside gene matches: 3. The CDR3 region is CASSLAGGKQETQYF. The CDR3 region has the DNA TGTGCCAGTAGTCTAGCGGGAGGGAAGCAAGAGACCCAGTACTTC. Looking up the rest from reference TRBV19 and TRBJ2-5 gives the full variable domain: DGGITQSPKYLFRKEGQNVTLSCEQNLNHDAMYWYRQDPGQGLRLIYYSQIVNDFQKGDIAEGYSVSREKKESFPLTVTSAQKNPTAFYLCASSLAGGKQETQYFGPGTRLLVL.

As concerns this clone: One end of the junction fails to match germline, which may point to a read error. The chain combines TRBV7-9 with TRBJ2-1; 10 bases map to TRBD2. The V gene's germline CDR1 is SEHNR and CDR2 FQNEAQ (reference sequence). This CDR3 is 15 amino acids long. CDR3 residues: CASSIAGGSYNEQFF. CDR3 DNA: TGTGCCAGCAGCATAGCGGGAGGATCCTACAATGAGCAGTTCTTC.

This chain links TRBV5-1 with TRBJ2-5; 9 bases are a match to TRBD2. The CDR3 covers 15 residues. V dropped 2 bases and J dropped 5; count of bases not matched to a gene: 7. From germline, CDR1 is SGHRS and CDR2 YFSETQ. For the CDR3, the DNA is TGCGCCAGCAGCTTCGCGAGCGGGAGGTGGGAGACCCAGTACTTC. It encodes CASSFASGRWETQYF.